This T cell receptor (beta chain) was sequenced during a study of response to subunit inactivated influenza vaccine. Whole-study results and caveats: Researchers suggested that each seasonal influenza vaccination recruits few new T cells.

This clonotype was seen more than once but under ten times. Its cognate antigen is unknown. MiXCR, run by TCRdb on the RT-PCR reads, gives a single entry per CDR3 protein. The table records roughly 500,000 distinct CDR3 sequences, about 25% of them present only once. This CDR3 is 14 amino acids long. The germline CDR1 and CDR2 sequences are ENHRY and SYGVKD. The V end lost 2 bases, the J end lost 1 base, and 5 bases lay between the germline ends. The sequencing here drew on CD4+ T cells sorted from PBMCs, taken more than 4 days after vaccination. This TCR came from a man between 45 and 60 years old who received an inactivated influenza vaccine. The V gene is TRBV10-3, the J gene TRBJ2-2; D not resolved. The CDR3 spells CAISERQNTGELFF. Written as DNA, the CDR3 is TGTGCCATCAGTGAGAGGCAGAACACCGGGGAGCTGTTTTTT.